This TCR beta chain came from a study of molecular identifiers for immune sequencing clone quantification (dated by TCRdb to 2016 to 2018). With respect to the entire study: For a replicate experiment, RNA from about 21,000 or 97,000 naive CD8 T cells was divided into five aliquots, of which four were sequenced. CD8 T cells were used in a methods study to benchmark molecular-identifier clustering-based TCR repertoire sequencing (MIDCIRS) and TCR RNA copy counting.

This clonotype was counted at least ten times. Its antigen target is currently unknown. Per-base quality was not reported, and no clone a single base away is much larger than it. Overall study results and their limits: Spiked-in Jurkat TCR RNA equivalent to a single cell was reported to be detectable even among 850,000 to 1,000,000 naive CD8 T cells. Roughly 2.8 recovered TCR RNA copies per cell were obtained by modeling, versus about ten by digital PCR, implying a capture efficiency of around 28%. When barcode sub-clustering was not used, chimeric consensus sequences inflated TCR diversity, with chimeras reaching as high as 47%. The naive libraries included spiked-in Jurkat TCR RNA (10 copies' worth), and this RNA is not part of the donor repertoire. In CMV-specific effector cells, clones with more than 20 RNA copies accounted for over 99% of molecules, whereas in naive cells such clones accounted for under 1%. Highly expanded clone sizes could be underestimated because identical TCR molecules may share a barcode.

Libraries of naive CD8 T cells were built from around 18,000 to 910,000 sorted cells, with 10%, 30% or 50% of the purified RNA used. On a BD FACSAria II, naive CD8 T cells were FACS-sorted as CD8+CD4-CCR7+CD45RA+ and collected into RLT Plus buffer. Approximately 9 TCR copies' worth of Jurkat RNA were spiked into about 20,000-1,100,000 naive CD8 T cell samples to test detection sensitivity. CD8 T cells were enriched with RosetteSep CD8+ T Cell Enrichment Cocktail and Ficoll-Paque, followed by ACK red cell lysis. Library creation used PCR. The listed sequencing device is Illumina HiSeq 4000. Bulk TCR libraries were generated as previously described, with the TCR primers listed in Table S5 used. The Qiagen AllPrep DNA/RNA kit was used to purify total RNA. Before analysis, reads from multiple sequencing runs of one library were combined. The authors' pipeline ran thus. Reads were retained only if their TCR constant sequence matched exactly, and those retained reads were trimmed to 150 nt and grouped according to their 12-nt molecular barcodes. Reads inside each barcode group were sub-clustered using a 15% Levenshtein threshold, and a quality-weighted consensus sequence was constructed for each RNA molecule. Non-functional sequences were removed, as were lower-count sequences one edit away from another. Based on fitting two negative binomial distributions, any barcode sub-cluster with under 20% of the maximum read count was discarded. Using fastp trimming at Q25 and MiXCR clonotype assembly, TCRdb reanalyzed the public sequencing data and kept in-frame beta chains. CDR3 protein duplicates are merged, each entry listing the most common genes and DNA. It is TCRdb's table, rather than the study itself, that gives the V and J calls and clone size. Here the sample has over 600,000 distinct CDR3 sequences; 20% occur a single time. The top ten constitute approximately 0.9% of the sample.

The receptor's source is a human donor in good health. Some libraries in this study had Jurkat cell RNA spiked in. The sequenced sample was naive CD8+ T cells from blood, with Jurkat cell RNA spiked in. According to the study, the label for this sample's cell subset or site signals: FACS-sorted CD8+CD4-CCR7+CD45RA+ naive T cells.

The encoded CDR3 is CASSHPGLASTDTQYF. The DNA sequence reads TGTGCCAGCAGTCATCCGGGACTAGCTTCCACAGATACGCAGTATTTT. This receptor chain uses TRBV5-6 and TRBJ2-3, and 9 junction bases match TRBD2. Based on the germline V gene, the CDR1 and CDR2 sequences are SGHDT and YYEEEE. V is cut back by 5 bases and J by 2 bases, with 9 bases in the junction unmatched. The CDR3 contains 16 residues, cysteine and phenylalanine counted. The sequence is cut down to CDR3 DNA, 48 bases in frame from base 1.